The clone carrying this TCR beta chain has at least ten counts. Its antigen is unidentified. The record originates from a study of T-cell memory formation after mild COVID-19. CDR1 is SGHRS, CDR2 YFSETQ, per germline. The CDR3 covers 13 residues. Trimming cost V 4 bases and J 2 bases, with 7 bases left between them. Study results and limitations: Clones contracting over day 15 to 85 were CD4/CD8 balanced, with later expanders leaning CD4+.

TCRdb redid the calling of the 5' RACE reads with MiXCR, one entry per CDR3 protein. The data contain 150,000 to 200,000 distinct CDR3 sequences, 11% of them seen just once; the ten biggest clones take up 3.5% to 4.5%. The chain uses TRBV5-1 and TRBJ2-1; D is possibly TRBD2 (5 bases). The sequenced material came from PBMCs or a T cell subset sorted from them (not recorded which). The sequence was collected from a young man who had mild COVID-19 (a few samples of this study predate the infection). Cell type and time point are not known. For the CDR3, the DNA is TGCGCCAGCAGCCCCGGGACCTACAATGAGCAGTTCTTC. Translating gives CASSPGTYNEQFF. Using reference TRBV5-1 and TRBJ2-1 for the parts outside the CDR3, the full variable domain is KAGVTQTPRYLIKTRGQQVTLSCSPISGHRSVSWYQQTPGQGLQFLFEYFSETQRNKGNFPGRFSGRQFSNSRSEMNVSTLELGDSALYLCASSPGTYNEQFFGPGTRLTVL.